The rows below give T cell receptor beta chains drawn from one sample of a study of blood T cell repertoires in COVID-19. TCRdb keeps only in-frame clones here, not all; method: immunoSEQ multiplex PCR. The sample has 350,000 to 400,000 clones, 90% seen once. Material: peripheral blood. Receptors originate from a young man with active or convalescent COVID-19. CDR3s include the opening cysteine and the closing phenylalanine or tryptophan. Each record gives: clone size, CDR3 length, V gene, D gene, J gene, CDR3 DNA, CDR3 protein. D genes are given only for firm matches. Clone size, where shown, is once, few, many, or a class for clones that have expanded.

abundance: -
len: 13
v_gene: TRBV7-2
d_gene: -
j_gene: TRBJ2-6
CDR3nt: TGTGCCAGCAGCTTCCCTGGGGCCAACGTGCTGACTTTC
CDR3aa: CASSFPGANVLTF

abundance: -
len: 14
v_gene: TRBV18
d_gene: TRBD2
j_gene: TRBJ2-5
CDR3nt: TGTGCCAGCTGTAGACTAGCGGGAGTTGAGACCCAGTACTTC
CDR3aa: CASCRLAGVETQYF

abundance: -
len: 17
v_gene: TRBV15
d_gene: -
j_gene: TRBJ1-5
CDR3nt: TGTGCCACCAGCAGAGAGCTTGCGGGGGGCGGAGGGGAGTCCCAGCATTTT
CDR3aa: CATSRELAGGGGESQHF

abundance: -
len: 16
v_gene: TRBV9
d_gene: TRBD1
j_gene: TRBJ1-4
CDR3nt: TGTGCCAGCAGCAGCCGACAGGGGCCAACTAATGAAAAACTGTTTTTT
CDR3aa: CASSSRQGPTNEKLFF

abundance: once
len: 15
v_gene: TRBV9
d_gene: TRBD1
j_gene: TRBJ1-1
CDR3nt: TGTGCCAGCAGCGTATCCGGGACAGGGAGTACTGAAGCTTTCTTT
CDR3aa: CASSVSGTGSTEAFF

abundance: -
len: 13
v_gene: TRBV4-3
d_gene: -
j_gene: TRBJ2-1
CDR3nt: TGCGCCAGCAGCCTAATTGGACAGAATGAGCAGTTCTTC
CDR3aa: CASSLIGQNEQFF

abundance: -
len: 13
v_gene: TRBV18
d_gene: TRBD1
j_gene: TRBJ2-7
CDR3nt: TGTGCCAGCTCACTTCTTGGACAGGAAGAGCAGTACTTC
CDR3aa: CASSLLGQEEQYF

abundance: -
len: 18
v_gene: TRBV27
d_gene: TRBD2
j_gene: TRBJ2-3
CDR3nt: TGTGCCAGCAGTACTAACCAGCAGCGGGAGAGGGGCACAGATACGCAGTATTTT
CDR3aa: CASSTNQQRERGTDTQYF

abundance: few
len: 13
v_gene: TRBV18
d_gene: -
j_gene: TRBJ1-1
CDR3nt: TGTGCCAGCTCACCACCGATAACAGGGCTAGCTTTCTTT
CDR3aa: CASSPPITGLAFF

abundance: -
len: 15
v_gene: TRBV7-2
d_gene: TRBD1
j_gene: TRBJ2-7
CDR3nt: TGTGCCAGCAGCTCTCAACCGGGACAGGGAGGCGAGCAGTACTTC
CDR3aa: CASSSQPGQGGEQYF

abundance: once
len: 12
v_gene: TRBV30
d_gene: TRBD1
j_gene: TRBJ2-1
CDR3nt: TGTGCCTGGAGGGACAGGGTCCATGAGCAGTTCTTC
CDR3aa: CAWRDRVHEQFF

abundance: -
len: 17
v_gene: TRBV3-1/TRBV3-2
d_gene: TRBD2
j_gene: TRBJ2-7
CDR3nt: TGTGCCAGCAGCCAAGCCCGAAGACTAGCGGGAGATCAGGAGCAGTACTTC
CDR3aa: CASSQARRLAGDQEQYF

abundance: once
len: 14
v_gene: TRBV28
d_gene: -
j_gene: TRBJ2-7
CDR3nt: TGTGCCAGCAGTTCCCCGGAGATACCCTACGAGCAGTACTTC
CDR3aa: CASSSPEIPYEQYF

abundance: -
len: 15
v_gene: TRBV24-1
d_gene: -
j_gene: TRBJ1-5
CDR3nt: TGTGCCACCAGTGACGCAGGGGCCCCCAATCAGCCCCAGCATTTT
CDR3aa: CATSDAGAPNQPQHF

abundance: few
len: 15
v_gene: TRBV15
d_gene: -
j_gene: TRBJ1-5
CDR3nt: TGTGCCACCAGCAGAGTTCCCGGGATCAATCAGCCCCAGCATTTT
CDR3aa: CATSRVPGINQPQHF

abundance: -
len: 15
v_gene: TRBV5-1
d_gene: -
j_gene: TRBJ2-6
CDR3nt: TGCGCCAGCAGCGCCCTAGGGGCGGGGGCCAACGTGCTGACTTTC
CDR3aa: CASSALGAGANVLTF

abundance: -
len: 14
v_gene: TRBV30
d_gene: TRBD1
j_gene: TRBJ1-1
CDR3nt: TGTGCCTGGGATGGGGGACAGGGGAACACTGAAGCTTTCTTT
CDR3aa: CAWDGGQGNTEAFF

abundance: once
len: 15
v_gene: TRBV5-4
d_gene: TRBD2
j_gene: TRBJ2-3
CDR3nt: TGTGCCAGCAGCTCAAGACTAGCGGGAGTGAGTACGCAGTATTTT
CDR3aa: CASSSRLAGVSTQYF

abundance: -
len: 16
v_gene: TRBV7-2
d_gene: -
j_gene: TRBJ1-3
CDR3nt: TGTGCCAGCAGCAGGAGGGACGCTTCCTCTGGAAACACCATATATTTT
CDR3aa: CASSRRDASSGNTIYF

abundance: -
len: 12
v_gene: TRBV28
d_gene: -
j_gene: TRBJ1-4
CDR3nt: TGTGCCAGCAACCAAGGACAGGAAAAACTGTTTTTT
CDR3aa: CASNQGQEKLFF

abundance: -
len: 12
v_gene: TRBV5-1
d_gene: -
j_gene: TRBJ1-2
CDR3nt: TGCGCCAGCAGCGCGGGACCAACTGGCTACACCTTC
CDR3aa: CASSAGPTGYTF

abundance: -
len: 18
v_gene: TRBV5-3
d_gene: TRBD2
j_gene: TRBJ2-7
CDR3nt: TGTGCCAGAACGGCTGGGACAGAGGGACTAGCGGAGATCTACGAGCAGTACTTC
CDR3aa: CARTAGTEGLAEIYEQYF

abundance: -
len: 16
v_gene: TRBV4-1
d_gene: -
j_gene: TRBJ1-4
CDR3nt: TGCGCCAGCAGCCAAGATGTTAGTGGACAGCTCGAAAAACTGTTTTTT
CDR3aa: CASSQDVSGQLEKLFF

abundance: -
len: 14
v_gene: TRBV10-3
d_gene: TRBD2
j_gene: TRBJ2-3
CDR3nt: TGTGCCATCTCGCTAGCGGGGGACACAGATACGCAGTATTTT
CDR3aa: CAISLAGDTDTQYF

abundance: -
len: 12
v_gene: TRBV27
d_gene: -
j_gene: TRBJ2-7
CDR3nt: TGTGCCAGCAGTCCCCAGGGACAAGAGCAGTACTTC
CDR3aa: CASSPQGQEQYF

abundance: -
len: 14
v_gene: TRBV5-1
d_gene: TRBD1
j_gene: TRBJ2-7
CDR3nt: TGCGCCAGCGGACCGGGGACAGGGGGCTTCGAGCAGTACTTC
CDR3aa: CASGPGTGGFEQYF

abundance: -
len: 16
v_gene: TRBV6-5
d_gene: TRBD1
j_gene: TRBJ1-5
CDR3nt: TGTGCCAGCAGTTACGCGGGGACAGGGAATTATCAGCCCCAGCATTTT
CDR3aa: CASSYAGTGNYQPQHF

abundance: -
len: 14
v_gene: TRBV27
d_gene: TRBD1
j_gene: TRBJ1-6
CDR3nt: TGTGCCAGCAGTTCCACAGGGGGAGTTTCACCCCTCCACTTT
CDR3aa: CASSSTGGVSPLHF

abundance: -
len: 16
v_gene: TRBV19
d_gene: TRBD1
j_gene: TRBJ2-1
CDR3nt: TGTGCCAGTAGTATAGGGGGACAGGGCGGGTACAATGAGCAGTTCTTC
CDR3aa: CASSIGGQGGYNEQFF

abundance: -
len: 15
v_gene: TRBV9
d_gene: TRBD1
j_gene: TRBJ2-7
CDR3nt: TGTGCCAGCAGCCTGGGACAGGGTGGCACCTACGAGCAGTACTTC
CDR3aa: CASSLGQGGTYEQYF

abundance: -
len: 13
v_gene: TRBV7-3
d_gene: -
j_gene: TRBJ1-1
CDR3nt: TGTGCCAGCAGCTTGGGGCGTGTGACTGAAGCTTTCTTT
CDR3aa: CASSLGRVTEAFF

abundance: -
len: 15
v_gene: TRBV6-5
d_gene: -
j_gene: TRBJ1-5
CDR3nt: TGTGCCAGCAGCGGGGGAGGGGAGAACAATCAGCCCCAGCATTTT
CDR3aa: CASSGGGENNQPQHF

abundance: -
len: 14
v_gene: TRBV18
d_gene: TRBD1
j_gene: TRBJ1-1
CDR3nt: TGTGCCAGCTCACAAAACCCGACAGGGACTGAAGCTTTCTTT
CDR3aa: CASSQNPTGTEAFF

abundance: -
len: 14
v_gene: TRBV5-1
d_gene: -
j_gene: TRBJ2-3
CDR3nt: TGCGCCAGCAGCTTGGCGGGGAACACAGATACGCAGTATTTT
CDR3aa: CASSLAGNTDTQYF

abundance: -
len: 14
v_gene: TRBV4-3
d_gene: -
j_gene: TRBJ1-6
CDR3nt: TGCGCCAGCAGCCAAGAAAGAGCCAATTCACCCCTCCACTTT
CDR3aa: CASSQERANSPLHF

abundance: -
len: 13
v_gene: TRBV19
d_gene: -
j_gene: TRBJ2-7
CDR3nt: TGTGCCAGTAGTATTGGTCAACTCTACGAGCAGTACTTC
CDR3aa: CASSIGQLYEQYF

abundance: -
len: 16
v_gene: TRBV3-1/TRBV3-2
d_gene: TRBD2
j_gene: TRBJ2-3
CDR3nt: TGTGCCAGCAGCCACCACGGACTAGCGGGGGTTGATACGCAGTATTTT
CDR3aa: CASSHHGLAGVDTQYF

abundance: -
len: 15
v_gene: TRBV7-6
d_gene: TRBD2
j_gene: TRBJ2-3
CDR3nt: TGTGCCAGCAGCTTATTGCGGGGGGTAGGAGATACGCAGTATTTT
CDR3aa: CASSLLRGVGDTQYF

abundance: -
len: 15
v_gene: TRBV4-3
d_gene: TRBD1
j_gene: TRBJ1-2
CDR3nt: TGCGCCAGCAGCCCAAGTCCACAGGGGGCGTATGGCTACACCTTC
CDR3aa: CASSPSPQGAYGYTF

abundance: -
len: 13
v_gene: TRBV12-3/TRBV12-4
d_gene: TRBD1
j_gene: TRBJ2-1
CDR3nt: TGTGCCAGCAGACCGGGACAGCTTCGTGAGCAGTTCTTC
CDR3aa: CASRPGQLREQFF

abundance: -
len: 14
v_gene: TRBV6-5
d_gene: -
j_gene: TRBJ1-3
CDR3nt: TGTGCCAGCAGGACGACAGATTTTGGAAACACCATATATTTT
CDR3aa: CASRTTDFGNTIYF

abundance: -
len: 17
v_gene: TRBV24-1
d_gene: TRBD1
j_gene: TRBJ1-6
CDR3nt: TGTGCCACCAGTGTCCGACAGGGGGCGCGTAGTAATTCACCCCTCCACTTT
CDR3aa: CATSVRQGARSNSPLHF

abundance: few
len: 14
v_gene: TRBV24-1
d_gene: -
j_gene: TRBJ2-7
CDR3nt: TGTGCCACCGAGGGGCGGACAGCCCAAGGCGAGCAGTACTTC
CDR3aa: CATEGRTAQGEQYF

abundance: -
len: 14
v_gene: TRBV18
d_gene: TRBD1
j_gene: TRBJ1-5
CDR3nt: TGTGCCAGCTCCCGCACAGGGGTAGAACAGCCCCAGCATTTT
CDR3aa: CASSRTGVEQPQHF

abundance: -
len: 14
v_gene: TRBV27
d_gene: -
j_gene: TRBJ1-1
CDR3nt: TGTGCCAGCAGTTTACTGGGACAGAACACTGAAGCTTTCTTT
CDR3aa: CASSLLGQNTEAFF

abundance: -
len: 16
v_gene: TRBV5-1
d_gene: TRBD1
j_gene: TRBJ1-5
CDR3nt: TGCGCCAGCAGCTTGGAGGGACAGGGGGCCAATCAGCCCCAGCATTTT
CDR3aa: CASSLEGQGANQPQHF

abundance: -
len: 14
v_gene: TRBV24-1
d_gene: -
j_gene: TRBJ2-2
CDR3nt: TGTGCCACCAGTGATACCCGCGACACCGGGGAGCTGTTTTTT
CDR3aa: CATSDTRDTGELFF

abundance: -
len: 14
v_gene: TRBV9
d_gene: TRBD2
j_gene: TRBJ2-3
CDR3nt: TGTGCCAGTTCCCGTCTAGCGGGAGCAGATACGCAGTATTTT
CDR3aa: CASSRLAGADTQYF

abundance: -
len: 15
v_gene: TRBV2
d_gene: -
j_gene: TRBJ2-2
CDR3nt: TGTGCCAGCAGTCGGTCAGGACTTCTAACCGGGGAGCTGTTTTTT
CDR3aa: CASSRSGLLTGELFF

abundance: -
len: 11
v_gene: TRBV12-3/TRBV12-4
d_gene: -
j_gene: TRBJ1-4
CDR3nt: TGTGCCAGCAGTTTGGCCCGAAAACTGTTTTTT
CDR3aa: CASSLARKLFF

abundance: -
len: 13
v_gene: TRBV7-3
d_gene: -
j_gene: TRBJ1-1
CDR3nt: TGTGCCAGCAGCTTCAAACCCGACTTGGTGGCTTTCTTT
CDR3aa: CASSFKPDLVAFF

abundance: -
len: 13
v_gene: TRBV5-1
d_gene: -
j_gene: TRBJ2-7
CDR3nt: TGCGCCAGCACCCCGTCAGGGGGGTACGAGCAGTACTTC
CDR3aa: CASTPSGGYEQYF

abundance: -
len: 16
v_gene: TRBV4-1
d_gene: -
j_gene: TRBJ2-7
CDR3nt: TGCGCCAGCAGCCAAGCCAGTGGGGGGTTCCCCTACGAGCAGTACTTC
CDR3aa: CASSQASGGFPYEQYF

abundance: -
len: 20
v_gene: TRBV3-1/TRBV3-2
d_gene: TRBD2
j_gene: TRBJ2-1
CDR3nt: TGTGCCAGCAGCCAAGAGACACAAACTAGCGGGAGAGGCCCCTACAATGAGCAGTTCTTC
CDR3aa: CASSQETQTSGRGPYNEQFF